This TCR beta chain emerged from a study of PD-L1 blockade in urothelial cancer. Study context: Between 0 and 3 prior chemotherapy regimens had been given to patients. Median T cell yield per blood sample was about 140,000 cells. Study-wide findings and caveats: Prediction of better survival came from below-median pretreatment blood TCR clonality. Larger 3-week expansion of tumor-associated blood clones was seen in durable-benefit patients.

This clone was picked up a small number of times. No antigen is known for it. Assay used: immunoSEQ multiplex PCR; TCRdb lists only in-frame clones, some missing. The sample shows around 80,000 clones, 80% to 95% of them seen only once. The sample's time point: peripheral blood 6 weeks after treatment start. This material consisted of PBMCs, taken around atezolizumab (anti-PD-L1) treatment. The TCR was taken from an elderly woman with urothelial cancer.

The CDR3 DNA is TGTGCCAGTAGTATGGGGGCTTCTGGAAACACCATATATTTT. This encodes CASSMGASGNTIYF. The chain employs TRBV19 and TRBJ1-3; the D gene is possibly TRBD1 (6 bases). The ends were cut back, 3 bases at V and 1 base at J, with 7 bases in the middle. Germline CDR1 LNHDA, CDR2 SQIVND (reference sequence). The CDR3 totals 14 residues.